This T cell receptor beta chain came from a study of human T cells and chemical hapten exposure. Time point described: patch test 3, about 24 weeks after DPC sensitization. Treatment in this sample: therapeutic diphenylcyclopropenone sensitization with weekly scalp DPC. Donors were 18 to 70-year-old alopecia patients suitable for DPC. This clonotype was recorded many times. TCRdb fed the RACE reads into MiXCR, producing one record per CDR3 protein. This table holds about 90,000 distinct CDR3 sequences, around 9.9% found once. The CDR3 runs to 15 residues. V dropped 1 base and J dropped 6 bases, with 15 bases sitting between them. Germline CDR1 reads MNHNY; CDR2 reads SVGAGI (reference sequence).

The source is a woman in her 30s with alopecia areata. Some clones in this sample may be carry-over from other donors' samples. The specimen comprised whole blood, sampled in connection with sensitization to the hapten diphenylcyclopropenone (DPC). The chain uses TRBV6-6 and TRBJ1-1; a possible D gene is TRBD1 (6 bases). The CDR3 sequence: CASSYFTGTGAEAFF. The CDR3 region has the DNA TGTGCCAGCAGTTACTTCACAGGGACTGGGGCTGAAGCTTTCTTT.